This T cell receptor (beta chain) originates from a study of Graves' ophthalmopathy and Graves' hyperthyroidism. Patients with other autoimmune diseases, uncontrolled infections, pregnancy or lactation were excluded. Beta-chain TCR CDR3 regions were amplified from RNA transcripts. In the first round, RT-PCR was carried out with HTBI primers, and a multiplex PCR formed the second round. TCRdb reanalysed the multiplex PCR reads using MiXCR and keeps one entry per CDR3 protein. The sample carries a few hundred thousand distinct CDR3 sequences, 17% recorded once. The CDR3 has 15 residues. Trimming pared 5 bases from V and 7 bases from J, leaving 18 bases between. A note on this clonotype: One base away lies a much larger clone, so this may be a sequencing read error.

The origin of this receptor is an adult woman with stable Graves' hyperthyroidism. The chain recombines TRBV12-3 or TRBV12-4 with TRBJ1-5; weak D call: TRBD1 (6 bases). The sequenced material came from peripheral blood. In DNA, the CDR3 is TGTGCCAGCAGTCCCCGGACAGTGGAGAGCCAGCCCCAGCATTTT. Its translation: CASSPRTVESQPQHF.